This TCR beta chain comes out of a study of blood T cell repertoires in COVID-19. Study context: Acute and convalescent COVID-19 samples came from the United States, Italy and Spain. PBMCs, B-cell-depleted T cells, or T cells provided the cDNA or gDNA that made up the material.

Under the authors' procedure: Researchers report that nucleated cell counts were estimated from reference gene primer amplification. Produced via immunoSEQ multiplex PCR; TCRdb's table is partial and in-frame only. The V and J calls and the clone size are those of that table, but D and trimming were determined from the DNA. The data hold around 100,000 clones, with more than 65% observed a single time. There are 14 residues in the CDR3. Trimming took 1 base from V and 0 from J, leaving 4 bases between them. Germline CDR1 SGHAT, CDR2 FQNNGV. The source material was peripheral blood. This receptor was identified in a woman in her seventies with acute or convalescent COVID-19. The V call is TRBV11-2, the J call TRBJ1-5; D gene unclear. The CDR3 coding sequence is TGTGCCAGCAGCTTAGGAGGTAGCAATCAGCCCCAGCATTTT. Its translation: CASSLGGSNQPQHF.